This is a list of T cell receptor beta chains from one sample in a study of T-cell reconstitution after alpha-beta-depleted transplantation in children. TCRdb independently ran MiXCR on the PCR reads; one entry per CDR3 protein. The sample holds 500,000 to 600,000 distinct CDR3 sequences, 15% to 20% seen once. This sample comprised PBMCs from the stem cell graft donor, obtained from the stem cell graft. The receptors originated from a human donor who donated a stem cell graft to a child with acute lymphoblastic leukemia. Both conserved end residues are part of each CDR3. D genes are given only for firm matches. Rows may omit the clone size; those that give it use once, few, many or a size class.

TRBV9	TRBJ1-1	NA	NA	TGTGCCAGCAGCCCCTGGGACGGTGAAGCTTTCTTT	CASSPWDGEAFF
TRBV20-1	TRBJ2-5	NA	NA	TGCAGTGCTAGTTTTAGCCAAGAGACCCAGTACTTC	CSASFSQETQYF
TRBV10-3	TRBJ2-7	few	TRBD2	TGTGCCATCAGTGTATCGATAGCGGGAGGAAAAATGGGGGAGCAGTACTTC	CAISVSIAGGKMGEQYF
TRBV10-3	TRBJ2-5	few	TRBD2	TGTGCCATGGGACTAGCGGGGCAAGAGACCCAGTACTTC	CAMGLAGQETQYF
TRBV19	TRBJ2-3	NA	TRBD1	TGTGCCAGTAGTCCAAATCCCGGGACAGCCGCTAGCACAGATACGCAGTATTTT	CASSPNPGTAASTDTQYF
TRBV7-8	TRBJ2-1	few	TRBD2	TGTGCCAGCAGCTTAATACTAGCGGGAGGGTTATCCTACAATGAGCAGTTCTTC	CASSLILAGGLSYNEQFF
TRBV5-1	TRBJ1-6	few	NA	TGCGCCAGCAGCCTCCCGGGATCCGAGGATTCACCCCTCCACTTT	CASSLPGSEDSPLHF
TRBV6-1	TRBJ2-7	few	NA	TGTGCCAGCAGTCTTACAGGGCCCTCGAAGGTCGAGCAGTACTTC	CASSLTGPSKVEQYF
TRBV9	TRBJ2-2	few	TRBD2	TGTGCCAGCAGCGGGCTAGCGGGAGTCGCGACCGGGGAGCTGTTTTTT	CASSGLAGVATGELFF
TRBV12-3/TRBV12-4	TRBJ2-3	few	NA	TGTGCCAGCAGCGAGAGCGGAAACACAGATACGCAGTATTTT	CASSESGNTDTQYF
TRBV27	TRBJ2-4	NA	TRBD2	TGTGCCAGCAGTTTAGCGACCGGGACTAGCGGAGCCAAAAACATTCAGTACTTC	CASSLATGTSGAKNIQYF
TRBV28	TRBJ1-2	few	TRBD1	TGTGCCAGCAGTTCCCCTGGACAGGGCCCCGGCTACACCTTC	CASSSPGQGPGYTF
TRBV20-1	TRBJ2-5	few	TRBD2	TGCAGTGCAAGACTAGCGGGAGGGAGGGAGACCCAGTACTTC	CSARLAGGRETQYF
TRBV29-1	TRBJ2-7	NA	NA	TGCAGCGTGAGGGGGGGGACCTACGAGCAGTACTTC	CSVRGGTYEQYF
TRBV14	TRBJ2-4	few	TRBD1	TGTGCCAGCAGCCTCTTTTCCGGGACAGGGGGCCGAAACATTCAGTACTTC	CASSLFSGTGGRNIQYF
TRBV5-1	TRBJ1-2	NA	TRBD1	TGCGCCAGCAGCTTGCCACAGGGGCTGGATGGCTACACCTTC	CASSLPQGLDGYTF
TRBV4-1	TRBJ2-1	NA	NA	TGCGCCAGCAGCCAAGAAGGGTTGGGATCATCCCACTCCTACAATGAGCAGTTCTTC	CASSQEGLGSSHSYNEQFF
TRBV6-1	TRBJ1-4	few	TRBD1	TGTGCCAGCAGTCCTACAGGGGGTGCTAATGAAAAACTGTTTTTT	CASSPTGGANEKLFF
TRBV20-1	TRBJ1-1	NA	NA	TGCAGTGCTATTCGGGGGTTGCCGGGGAACACTGAAGCTTTCTTT	CSAIRGLPGNTEAFF
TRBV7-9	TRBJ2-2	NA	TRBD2	TGTGCCAGCAGCACGGGACTAGCGGGAGAAAGGACCGGGGAGCTGTTTTTT	CASSTGLAGERTGELFF
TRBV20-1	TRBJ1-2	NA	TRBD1	TGCAGTGCTAGAGTCTCGGACAGGCATGGCTACACCTTC	CSARVSDRHGYTF
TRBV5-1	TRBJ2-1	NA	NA	TGCGCCAGCAGCTTAGGGACTGTTCCTTCCTACAATGAGCAGTTCTTC	CASSLGTVPSYNEQFF
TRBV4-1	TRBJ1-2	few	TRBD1	TGCGCCAGCAGCCCCCAAGGTGAACAGGGGGTCTACTATGGCTACACCTTC	CASSPQGEQGVYYGYTF
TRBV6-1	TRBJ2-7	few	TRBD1	TGTGCCAGCAGTGAAGGGACCGGGACAGTTGACGAGCAGTACTTC	CASSEGTGTVDEQYF
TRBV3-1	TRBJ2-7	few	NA	TGTGCCAGCAGCCAAGGTCAGCGGTCCTACGAGCAGTACTTC	CASSQGQRSYEQYF
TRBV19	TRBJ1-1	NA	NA	TGTGCCAGTAGTATAGTAAAACGGGGAGGCACTGAAGCTTTCTTT	CASSIVKRGGTEAFF
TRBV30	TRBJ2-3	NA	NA	TGTGCCTGGAGTGTACTTCATGGCCGGAAGGGGCCAGATACGCAGTATTTT	CAWSVLHGRKGPDTQYF
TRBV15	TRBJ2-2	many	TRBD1	TGTGCCACCAGTTGGGGACAGGACACCGGGGAGCTGTTTTTT	CATSWGQDTGELFF